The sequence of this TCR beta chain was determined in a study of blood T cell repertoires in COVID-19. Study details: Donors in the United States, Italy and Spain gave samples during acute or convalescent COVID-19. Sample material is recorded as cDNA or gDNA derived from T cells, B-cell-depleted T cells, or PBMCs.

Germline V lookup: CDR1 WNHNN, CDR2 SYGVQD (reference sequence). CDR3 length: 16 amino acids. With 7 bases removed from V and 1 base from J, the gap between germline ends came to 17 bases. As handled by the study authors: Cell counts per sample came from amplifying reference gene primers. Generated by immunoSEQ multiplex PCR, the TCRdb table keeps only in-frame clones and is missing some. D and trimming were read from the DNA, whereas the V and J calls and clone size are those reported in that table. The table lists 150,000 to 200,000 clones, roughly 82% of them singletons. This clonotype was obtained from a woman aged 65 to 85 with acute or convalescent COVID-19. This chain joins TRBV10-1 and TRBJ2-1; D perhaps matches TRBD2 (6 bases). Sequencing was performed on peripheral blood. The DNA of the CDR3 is TGCGCCAGCACCCATCTTAACGGGAGATCCTACAATGAGCAGTTCTTC. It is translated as CASTHLNGRSYNEQFF.